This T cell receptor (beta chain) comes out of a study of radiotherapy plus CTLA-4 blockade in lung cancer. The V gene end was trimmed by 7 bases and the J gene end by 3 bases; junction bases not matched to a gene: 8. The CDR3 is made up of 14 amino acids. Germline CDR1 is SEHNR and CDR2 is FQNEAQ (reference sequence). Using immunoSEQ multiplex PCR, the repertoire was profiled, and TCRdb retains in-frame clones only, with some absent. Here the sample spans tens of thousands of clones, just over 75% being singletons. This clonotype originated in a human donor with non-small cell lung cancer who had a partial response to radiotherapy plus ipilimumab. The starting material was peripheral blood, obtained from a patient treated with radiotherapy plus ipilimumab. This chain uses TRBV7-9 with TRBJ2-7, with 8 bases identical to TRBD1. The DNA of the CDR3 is TGTGCCAGCAACCCCTCGGGGACAGGCTACGAGCAGTACTTC. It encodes CASNPSGTGYEQYF.